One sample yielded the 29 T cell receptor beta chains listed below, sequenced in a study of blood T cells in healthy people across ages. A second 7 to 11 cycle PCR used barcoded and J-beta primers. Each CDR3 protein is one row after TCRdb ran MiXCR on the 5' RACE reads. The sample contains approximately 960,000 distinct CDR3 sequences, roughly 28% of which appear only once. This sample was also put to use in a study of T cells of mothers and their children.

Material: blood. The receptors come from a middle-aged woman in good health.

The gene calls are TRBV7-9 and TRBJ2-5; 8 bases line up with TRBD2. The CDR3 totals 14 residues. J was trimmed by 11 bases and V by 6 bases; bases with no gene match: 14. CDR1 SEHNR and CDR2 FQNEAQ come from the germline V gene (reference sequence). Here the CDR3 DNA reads TGTGCCAGCAGTATGCCTAGCGGGCTTGGTAAGCAGTACTTC. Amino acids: CASSMPSGLGKQYF.

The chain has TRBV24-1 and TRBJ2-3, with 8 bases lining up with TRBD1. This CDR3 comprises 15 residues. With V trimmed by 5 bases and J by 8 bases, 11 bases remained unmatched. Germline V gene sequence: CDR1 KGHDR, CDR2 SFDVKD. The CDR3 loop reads CATSVTGTGFRTQYF. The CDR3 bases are TGTGCCACCAGTGTCACCGGGACAGGTTTTCGTACGCAGTATTTT.

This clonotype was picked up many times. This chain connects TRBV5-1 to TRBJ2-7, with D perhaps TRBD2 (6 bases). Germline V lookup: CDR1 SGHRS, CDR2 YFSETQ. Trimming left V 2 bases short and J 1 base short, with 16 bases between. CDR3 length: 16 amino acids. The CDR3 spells CASSFGPSAPSYEQYF. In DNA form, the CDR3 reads TGCGCCAGCAGCTTCGGACCTAGCGCGCCGTCCTACGAGCAGTACTTC.

The CDR3: CASRPPGQETQYF. The CDR3 coding sequence is TGTGCCAGCAGACCCCCGGGGCAAGAGACCCAGTACTTC. The rearrangement joins TRBV6-5 to TRBJ2-5, with a possible D match to TRBD2 (5 bases). Trimming removed 6 bases at V and 2 bases at J, with 10 bases between. CDR3 length equals 13 residues. The V gene's germline CDR1 is MNHEY and CDR2 SVGAGI.

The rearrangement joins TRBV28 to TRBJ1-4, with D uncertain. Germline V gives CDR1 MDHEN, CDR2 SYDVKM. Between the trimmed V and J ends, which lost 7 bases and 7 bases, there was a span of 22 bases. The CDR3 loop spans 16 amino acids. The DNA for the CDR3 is TGTGCCAGCACCCACCCCCTCCGGGCGCCGAGTGAAAAACTGTTTTTT. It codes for CASTHPLRAPSEKLFF. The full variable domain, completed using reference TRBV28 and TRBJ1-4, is DVKVTQSSRYLVKRTGEKVFLECVQDMDHENMFWYRQDPGLGLRLIYFSYDVKMKEKGDIPEGYSVSREKKERFSLILESASTNQTSMYLCASTHPLRAPSEKLFFGSGTQLSVL.

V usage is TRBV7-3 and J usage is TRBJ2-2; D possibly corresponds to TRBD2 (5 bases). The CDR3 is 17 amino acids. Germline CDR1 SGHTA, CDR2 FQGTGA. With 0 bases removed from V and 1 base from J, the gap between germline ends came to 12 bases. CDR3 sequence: CASSLTGPSMNTGELFF. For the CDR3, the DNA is TGTGCCAGCAGCTTAACGGGTCCTAGCATGAACACCGGGGAGCTGTTTTTT.

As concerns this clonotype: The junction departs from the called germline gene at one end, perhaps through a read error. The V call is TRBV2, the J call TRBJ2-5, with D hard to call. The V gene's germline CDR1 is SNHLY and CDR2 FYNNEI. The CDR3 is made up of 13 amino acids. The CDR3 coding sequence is TGTGCCGGCAGTCCGGTACAAGAAGAGACCCAGTACTTC. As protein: CAGSPVQEETQYF. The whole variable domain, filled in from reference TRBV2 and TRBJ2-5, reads EPEVTQTPSHQVTQMGQEVILRCVPISNHLYFYWYRQILGQKVEFLVSFYNNEISEKSEIFDDQFSVERPDGSNFTLKIRSTKLEDSAMYFCAGSPVQEETQYFGPGTRLLVL.

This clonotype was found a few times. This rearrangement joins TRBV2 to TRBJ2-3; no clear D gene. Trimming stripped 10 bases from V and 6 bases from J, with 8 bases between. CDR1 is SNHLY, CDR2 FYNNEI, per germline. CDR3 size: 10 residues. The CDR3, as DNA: TGTGCCATGGGCCGGGATACGCAGTATTTT. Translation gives CAMGRDTQYF.

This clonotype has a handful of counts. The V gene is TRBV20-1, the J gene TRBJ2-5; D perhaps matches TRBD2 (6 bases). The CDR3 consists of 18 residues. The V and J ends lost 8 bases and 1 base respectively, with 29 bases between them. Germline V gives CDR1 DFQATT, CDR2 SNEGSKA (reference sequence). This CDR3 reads CSPKDSHVAGFPQETQYF. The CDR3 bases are TGCAGTCCGAAGGATTCGCACGTGGCGGGATTTCCCCAAGAGACCCAGTACTTC.

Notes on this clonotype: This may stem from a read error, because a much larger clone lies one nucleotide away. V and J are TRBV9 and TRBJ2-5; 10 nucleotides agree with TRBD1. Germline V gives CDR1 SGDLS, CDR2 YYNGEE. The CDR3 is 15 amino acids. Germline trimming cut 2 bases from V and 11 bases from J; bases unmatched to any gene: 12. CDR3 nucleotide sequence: TGTGCCAGCAGCGTCCGGGACAGGGGATACAATGAGCAGTACTTC. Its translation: CASSVRDRGYNEQYF.

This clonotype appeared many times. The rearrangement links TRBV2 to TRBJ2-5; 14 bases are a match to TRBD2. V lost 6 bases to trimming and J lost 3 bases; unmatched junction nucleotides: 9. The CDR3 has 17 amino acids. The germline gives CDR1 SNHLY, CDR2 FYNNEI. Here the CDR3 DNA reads TGTGCCAGCAGGGGACTAGCGGGGGCAAGCGAGAAAGAGACCCAGTACTTC. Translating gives CASRGLAGASEKETQYF.

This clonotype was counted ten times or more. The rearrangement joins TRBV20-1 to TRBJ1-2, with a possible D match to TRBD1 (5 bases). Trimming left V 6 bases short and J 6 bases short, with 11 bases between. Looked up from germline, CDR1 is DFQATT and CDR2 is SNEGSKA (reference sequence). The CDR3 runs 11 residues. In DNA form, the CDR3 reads TGCAGTGCACTGGGGGGTGATGGCTACACCTTC. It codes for CSALGGDGYTF.

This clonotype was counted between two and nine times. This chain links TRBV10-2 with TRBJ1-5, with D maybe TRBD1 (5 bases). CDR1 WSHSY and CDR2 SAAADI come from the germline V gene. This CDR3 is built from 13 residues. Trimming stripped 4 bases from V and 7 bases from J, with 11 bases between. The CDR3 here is CASSGTRDQPQHF. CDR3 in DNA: TGCGCCAGCAGTGGGACCAGGGACCAGCCCCAGCATTTT.

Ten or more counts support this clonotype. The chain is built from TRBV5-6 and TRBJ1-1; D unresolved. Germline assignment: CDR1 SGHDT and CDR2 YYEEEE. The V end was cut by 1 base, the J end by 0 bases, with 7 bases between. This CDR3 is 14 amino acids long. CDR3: CASSLFVLNTEAFF. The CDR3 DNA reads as TGTGCCAGCAGCTTGTTTGTCCTGAACACTGAAGCTTTCTTT.

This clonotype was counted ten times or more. For the CDR3, the DNA is TGTGCCAGCAGTCCCTCGGGGAACGAGCAGTACTTC. It is translated as CASSPSGNEQYF. The genes are TRBV6-5 and TRBJ2-7; D is perhaps TRBD2 (5 bases). The CDR3 runs to 12 residues. V lost 5 bases to trimming and J lost 5 bases, with 10 bases between them. Germline V CDR1 and CDR2: MNHEY, SVGAGI.

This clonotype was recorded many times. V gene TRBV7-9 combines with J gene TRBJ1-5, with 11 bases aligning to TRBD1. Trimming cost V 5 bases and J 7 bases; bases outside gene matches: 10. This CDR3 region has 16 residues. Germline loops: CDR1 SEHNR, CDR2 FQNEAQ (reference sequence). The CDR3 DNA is TGTGCCAGCAGCGTCGGACAGGGGGCCGCAGCGCAGCCCCAGCATTTT. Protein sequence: CASSVGQGAAAQPQHF.

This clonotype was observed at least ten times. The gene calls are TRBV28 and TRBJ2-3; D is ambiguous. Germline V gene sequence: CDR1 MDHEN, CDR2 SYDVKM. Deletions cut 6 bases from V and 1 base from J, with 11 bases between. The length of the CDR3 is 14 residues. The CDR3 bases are TGTGCCAGCAGGAATAGCCGGCGCACAGATACGCAGTATTTT. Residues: CASRNSRRTDTQYF.

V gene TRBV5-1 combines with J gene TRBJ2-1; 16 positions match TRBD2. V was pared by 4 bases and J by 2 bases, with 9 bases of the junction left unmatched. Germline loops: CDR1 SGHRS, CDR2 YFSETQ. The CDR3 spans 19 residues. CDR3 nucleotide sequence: TGCGCCAGCAGCCAACCGGGACTAGCGGGGGGGCACACCTACAATGAGCAGTTCTTC. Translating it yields CASSQPGLAGGHTYNEQFF.

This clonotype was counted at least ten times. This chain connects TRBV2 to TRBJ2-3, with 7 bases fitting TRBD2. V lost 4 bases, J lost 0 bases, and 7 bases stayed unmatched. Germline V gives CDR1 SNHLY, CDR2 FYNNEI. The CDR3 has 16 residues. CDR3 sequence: CASSVEAGPSTDTQYF. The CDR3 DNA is TGTGCCAGCAGTGTGGAAGCGGGACCTAGCACAGATACGCAGTATTTT.

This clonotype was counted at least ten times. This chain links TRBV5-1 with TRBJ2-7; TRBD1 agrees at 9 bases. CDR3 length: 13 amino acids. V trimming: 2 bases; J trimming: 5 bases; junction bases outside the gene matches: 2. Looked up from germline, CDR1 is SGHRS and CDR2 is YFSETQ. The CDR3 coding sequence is TGCGCCAGCAGCTTTGACAGGGGGAACGAGCAGTACTTC. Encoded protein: CASSFDRGNEQYF.

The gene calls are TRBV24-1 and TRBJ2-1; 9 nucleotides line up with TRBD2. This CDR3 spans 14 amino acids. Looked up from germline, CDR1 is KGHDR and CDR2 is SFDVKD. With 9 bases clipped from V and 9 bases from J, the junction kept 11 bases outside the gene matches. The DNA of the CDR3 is TGTGCCACCTCCCTAGCGGGGTATAAGGGTGAGCAGTTCTTC. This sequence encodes CATSLAGYKGEQFF.

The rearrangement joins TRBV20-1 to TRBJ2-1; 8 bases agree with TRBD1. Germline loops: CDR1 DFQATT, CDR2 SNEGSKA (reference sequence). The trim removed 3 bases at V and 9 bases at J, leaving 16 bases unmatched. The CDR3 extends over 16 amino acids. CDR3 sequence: CSARWPRTGYMSEQFF. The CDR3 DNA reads TGCAGTGCTAGGTGGCCGAGGACAGGGTATATGAGTGAGCAGTTCTTC.

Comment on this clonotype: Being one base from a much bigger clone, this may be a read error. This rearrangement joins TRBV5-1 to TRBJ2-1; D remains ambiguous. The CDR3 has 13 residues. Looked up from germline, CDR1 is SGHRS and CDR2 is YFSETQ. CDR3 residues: CTSRPDEYNEQFF. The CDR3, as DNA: TGCACCAGCAGACCCGATGAGTACAATGAGCAGTTCTTC.

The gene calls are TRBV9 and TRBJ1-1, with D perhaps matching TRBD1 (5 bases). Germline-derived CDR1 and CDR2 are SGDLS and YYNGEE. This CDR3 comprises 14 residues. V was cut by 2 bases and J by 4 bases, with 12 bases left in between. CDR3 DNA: TGTGCCAGCAGCGTTCAGGGTTACAGCACTGAAGCTTTCTTT. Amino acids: CASSVQGYSTEAFF.

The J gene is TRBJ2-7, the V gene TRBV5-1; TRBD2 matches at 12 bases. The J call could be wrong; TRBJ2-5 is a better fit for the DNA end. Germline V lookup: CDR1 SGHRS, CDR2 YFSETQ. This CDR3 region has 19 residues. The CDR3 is CASSSLLSTSGGRRETQYF. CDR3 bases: TGCGCCAGCAGCTCTCTCCTCTCGACTAGCGGGGGCCGTCGAGAGACCCAGTACTTC.

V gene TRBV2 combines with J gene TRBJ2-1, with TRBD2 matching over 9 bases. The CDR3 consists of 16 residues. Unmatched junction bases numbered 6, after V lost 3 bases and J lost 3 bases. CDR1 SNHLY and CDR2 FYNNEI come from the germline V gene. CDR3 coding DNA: TGTGCCAGCAGTGAGGGGCGGGGGGGCCACTACAATGAGCAGTTCTTC. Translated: CASSEGRGGHYNEQFF.

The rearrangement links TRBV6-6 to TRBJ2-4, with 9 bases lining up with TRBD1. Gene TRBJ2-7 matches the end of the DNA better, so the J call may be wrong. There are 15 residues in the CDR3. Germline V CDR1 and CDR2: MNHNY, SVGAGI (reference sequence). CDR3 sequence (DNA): TGTGCCAGCAGTTACCCATTGACAGGGGGCTACGAGCAGTACTTC. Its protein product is CASSYPLTGGYEQYF.

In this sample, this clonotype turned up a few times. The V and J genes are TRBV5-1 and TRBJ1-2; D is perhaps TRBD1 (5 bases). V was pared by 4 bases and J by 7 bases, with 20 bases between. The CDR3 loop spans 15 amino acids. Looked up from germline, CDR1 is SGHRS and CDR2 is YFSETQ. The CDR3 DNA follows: TGCGCCAGCAGCCCTACAACCCCGTGGGACTGTGGCTACACCTTC. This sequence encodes CASSPTTPWDCGYTF.

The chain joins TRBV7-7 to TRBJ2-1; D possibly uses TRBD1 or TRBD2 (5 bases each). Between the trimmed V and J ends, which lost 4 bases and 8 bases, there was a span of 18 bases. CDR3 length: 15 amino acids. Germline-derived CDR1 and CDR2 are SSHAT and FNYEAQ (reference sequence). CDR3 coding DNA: TGTGCCAGCAGCTCACATGGGGGTAACAAGGATGAGCAGTTCTTC. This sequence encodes CASSSHGGNKDEQFF.